Following are 26 T cell receptor beta chains from one sample sequenced in a study of blood T cell repertoires in COVID-19. Sequencing was performed with immunoSEQ multiplex PCR; in TCRdb, only in-frame clones are kept and a portion is missing. The table includes 75,000 to 95,000 clones, approximately 87% detected once. Sequenced: peripheral blood. These receptors were taken from a human donor in a cohort sampled during active COVID-19.

V usage is TRBV12-3 or TRBV12-4 and J usage is TRBJ1-1, with a tentative D call TRBD1 (6 bases). The CDR3 length is 13 residues. V shed 4 bases and J shed 8 bases, with 14 bases lying between them. CDR3 sequence reads: CASSSLQGREAFF. The CDR3, as DNA: TGTGCCAGCAGTTCCTTACAGGGAAGAGAAGCTTTCTTT.

The rearrangement links TRBV7-3 to TRBJ2-3, with 8 bases aligning to TRBD2. The CDR3 totals 17 residues. J lost 2 bases, V lost 2 bases, and 9 bases had no gene match. Germline CDR1 is SGHTA and CDR2 is FQGTGA. The CDR3 DNA is TGTGCCAGCAGCTTAGGCAGGATTAGCGGGGCCACAGATACGCAGTATTTT. This codes for CASSLGRISGATDTQYF.

This rearrangement joins TRBV7-8 to TRBJ1-4; 7 nucleotides align to TRBD1. The V segment lost 1 base and the J segment 7 bases; nucleotides outside the gene matches: 9. The germline gives CDR1 SGHVS, CDR2 FQNEAQ. The CDR3 consists of 16 residues. CDR3 sequence reads: CASSLVWTGGGEKLFF. The CDR3 DNA reads TGTGCCAGCAGCTTAGTTTGGACAGGAGGCGGTGAAAAACTGTTTTTT.

This CDR3 is CASSHSGGRATGELFF. CDR3 DNA: TGTGCCAGCTCACATTCAGGGGGCCGAGCCACCGGGGAGCTGTTTTTT. V gene TRBV18 combines with J gene TRBJ2-2; 8 nucleotides align to TRBD1. This CDR3 comprises 16 residues. J gave up 4 bases and V 4 bases, and 8 bases lay outside the gene matches. Germline values: CDR1 KGHSH, CDR2 LQKENI.

This chain joins TRBV29-1 and TRBJ2-1; 9 bases fit TRBD1. This CDR3 is 15 amino acids long. CDR1 is SQVTM, CDR2 ANQGSEA, per germline. The V segment lost 1 base and the J segment 4 bases; nucleotides outside the gene matches: 5. The CDR3 here is CSVEAWDRVYNEQFF. CDR3 in DNA: TGCAGCGTTGAAGCGTGGGACAGGGTTTACAATGAGCAGTTCTTC.

The CDR3 here is CASSPPGLRTDTQYF. CDR3 DNA: TGTGCCAGCAGCCCTCCGGGACTCCGCACAGATACGCAGTATTTT. This sequence joins TRBV7-2 and TRBJ2-3; TRBD2 might be the D (6 bases). The CDR3 length is 15 residues. With 5 bases removed from V and 1 base from J, the gap between germline ends came to 13 bases. In germline, CDR1 is SGHTA, CDR2 FQGNSA.

The rearrangement links TRBV27 to TRBJ2-3; perhaps TRBD2 as D (6 bases). In germline, CDR1 is MNHEY, CDR2 SMNVEV (reference sequence). The CDR3 length is 14 residues. V was pared by 2 bases and J by 2 bases, with 8 bases between. CDR3 in DNA: TGTGCCAGCAGTTTAGGGGGGAACACAGATACGCAGTATTTT. It yields the protein CASSLGGNTDTQYF.

The chain employs TRBV11-2 and TRBJ2-7; no definite D call. CDR1 is SGHAT and CDR2 is FQNNGV in the germline V gene. Trimming left V 0 bases short and J 2 bases short, with 11 bases between. The CDR3 loop spans 15 amino acids. The CDR3 region is CASSLETGPTYEQYF. CDR3 nucleotides: TGTGCCAGCAGCTTAGAGACTGGCCCTACCTACGAGCAGTACTTC.

The J gene is TRBJ1-2, the V gene TRBV14; D is ambiguous. The CDR3 is 14 residues long. Trimming stripped 2 bases from V and 4 bases from J, with 11 bases between. Germline CDR1 SGHDN, CDR2 FVKESK. The CDR3 DNA follows: TGTGCCAGCAGCCAATCTTGGGCCGGCTATGGCTACACCTTC. Its protein is CASSQSWAGYGYTF.

The J gene is TRBJ1-1, the V gene TRBV19; 8 bases fit TRBD1. The germline gives CDR1 LNHDA, CDR2 SQIVND (reference sequence). This CDR3 has 14 amino acids. V lost 2 bases and J lost 7; bases outside the gene matches: 6. The CDR3 spells CASSISRGQGEAFF. The CDR3 nucleotides read TGTGCCAGTAGTATATCCAGGGGGCAGGGTGAAGCTTTCTTT.

The chain is built from TRBV6-5 and TRBJ2-5, with D perhaps matching TRBD2 (6 bases). The CDR3 runs 16 residues. Trimming stripped 0 bases from V and 3 bases from J, with 14 bases between. Germline CDR1 is MNHEY and CDR2 is SVGAGI. CDR3: CASSYSFRREEETQYF. The CDR3, as DNA: TGTGCCAGCAGTTACTCGTTCCGGAGGGAGGAAGAGACCCAGTACTTC.

This clone was seen only once. The gene calls are TRBV19 and TRBJ2-5; 7 bases align to TRBD2. This CDR3 region has 15 residues. Germline CDR1 and CDR2: LNHDA and SQIVND (reference sequence). The ends lost 3 bases at V and 3 bases at J; junction bases unmatched: 7. CDR3 sequence reads: CASSIPGTIKETQYF. The DNA of the CDR3 is TGTGCCAGTAGTATTCCTGGGACTATAAAAGAGACCCAGTACTTC.

The J gene is TRBJ2-1, the V gene TRBV11-2, with D maybe TRBD1 (6 bases). This CDR3 is 15 amino acids long. V was clipped by 4 bases and J by 2 bases, with 12 bases between them. Germline V gene data show CDR1 as SGHAT and CDR2 as FQNNGV. CDR3 amino acids: CASSSTGNPYNEQFF. Here the CDR3 DNA reads TGTGCCAGCAGCTCAACAGGGAACCCCTACAATGAGCAGTTCTTC.

This clone was observed a single time. V is TRBV7-2 and J is TRBJ2-7, with a weak D call TRBD1 (6 bases). This CDR3 region has 15 residues. Germline V gene lookup returns CDR1 SGHTA and CDR2 FQGNSA. V was pared by 3 bases and J by 5 bases, with 17 bases between. The CDR3 nucleotides read TGTGCCAGCAGCTTCCTCGGGACAATCAGCCACGAGCAGTACTTC. This gives the protein CASSFLGTISHEQYF.

This chain's CDR3 is CASSFRLAGGHGELFF. DNA for the CDR3: TGTGCCAGCAGCTTCCGACTAGCGGGAGGCCACGGGGAGCTGTTTTTT. The chain couples TRBV5-4 to TRBJ2-2, with TRBD2 matching 13 bases. The CDR3 length is 16 residues. The germline V gene has CDR1 SGHNT and CDR2 YYREEE (reference sequence). V dropped 2 bases and J dropped 7; count of bases not matched to a gene: 5.

This sequence joins TRBV28 and TRBJ2-1; D is unclear. Germline-derived CDR1 and CDR2 are MDHEN and SYDVKM. Trimming pared 3 bases from V and 7 bases from J, leaving 10 bases between. The CDR3 has 13 amino acids. The CDR3 bases are TGTGCCAGCAGTTTCTCCTCTCGGAATGAGCAGTTCTTC. Translated: CASSFSSRNEQFF.

The chain has TRBV5-6 and TRBJ2-1; 8 bases are a match to TRBD2. CDR3 size: 13 residues. V trimming: 6 bases; J trimming: 7 bases; junction bases outside the gene matches: 6. CDR1 is SGHDT, CDR2 YYEEEE, per germline. The CDR3 loop is CASNLGTRNEQFF. The CDR3 DNA reads as TGTGCCAGCAACCTTGGGACTAGGAATGAGCAGTTCTTC.

The chain uses TRBV2 and TRBJ2-3; D is possibly TRBD2 (6 bases). Germline V lookup: CDR1 SNHLY, CDR2 FYNNEI. The CDR3 contains 14 residues. Trimming left V 9 bases short and J 0 bases short, with 13 bases between. CDR3 nucleotide sequence: TGTGCCAGGGGCCTCGGGACTAGCACAGATACGCAGTATTTT. Encoded protein: CARGLGTSTDTQYF.

The chain uses TRBV28 and TRBJ2-7; TRBD2 is a possible D gene (5 bases). The CDR3 is made up of 14 amino acids. The V end was cut by 5 bases, the J end by 2 bases, with 13 bases between. Germline CDR1 is MDHEN and CDR2 is SYDVKM. CDR3 coding DNA: TGTGCCAGCAGTCCCGGGGATAACCCCTACGAGCAGTACTTC. Its protein product is CASSPGDNPYEQYF.

The chain combines TRBV4-3 with TRBJ2-7; D is uncertain. The CDR3 totals 15 residues. Trimming cost V 4 bases and J 0 bases, with 13 bases left between them. Looked up from germline, CDR1 is LGHNA and CDR2 is YSLEER. The CDR3: CASSLGPSSSYEQYF. CDR3 coding DNA: TGCGCCAGCAGCCTGGGCCCCTCGAGCTCCTACGAGCAGTACTTC.

The chain is built from TRBV12-3 or TRBV12-4 and TRBJ1-2, with D possibly matching TRBD1 (5 bases). V dropped 2 bases and J dropped 4 bases, with 8 bases sitting between them. The CDR3 runs to 13 residues. The CDR3 sequence is CASSLRGGYGYTF. The DNA for the CDR3 is TGTGCCAGCAGTTTACGCGGGGGCTATGGCTACACCTTC.

The chain joins TRBV2 to TRBJ2-2, with TRBD1 matching over 8 bases. Germline V gives CDR1 SNHLY, CDR2 FYNNEI. The CDR3 contains 14 residues. The V segment lost 3 bases and the J segment 4 bases; nucleotides outside the gene matches: 1. This CDR3 reads CASSDRGRTGELFF. The CDR3 region has the DNA TGTGCCAGCAGTGACAGGGGGCGCACCGGGGAGCTGTTTTTT.

This clone was detected once. The chain couples TRBV24-1 to TRBJ1-1; a possible D gene is TRBD1 (5 bases). Per the germline V gene, CDR1 is KGHDR and CDR2 is SFDVKD. The V and J ends lost 5 bases and 11 bases respectively, with 20 bases between them. This CDR3 comprises 14 residues. CDR3 region: CATSATGGGDQAFF. In DNA, the CDR3 is TGTGCCACCAGTGCCACGGGCGGGGGGGATCAGGCTTTCTTT.

This chain uses TRBV5-6 with TRBJ1-6; D may be TRBD1 (5 bases). The CDR3 loop spans 16 amino acids. Germline V CDR1 and CDR2: SGHDT, YYEEEE. V was pared by 0 bases and J by 10 bases, with 17 bases between. This chain's CDR3 is CASSLVSFGGESPLHF. CDR3 sequence (DNA): TGTGCCAGCAGCTTGGTGTCTTTCGGAGGGGAGTCACCCCTCCACTTT.

This clone was picked up a small number of times. The chain carries TRBV2 and TRBJ1-5, with D maybe TRBD1 (6 bases). In germline, CDR1 is SNHLY, CDR2 FYNNEI. The CDR3 is 14 amino acids. Trimming took 4 bases from V and 4 from J, leaving 11 bases between them. The CDR3 coding sequence is TGTGCCAGCAGTGCGGGACAAGGAAATCAGCCCCAGCATTTT. Its translation: CASSAGQGNQPQHF. Complete variable domain (other parts from reference TRBV2 and TRBJ1-5): EPEVTQTPSHQVTQMGQEVILRCVPISNHLYFYWYRQILGQKVEFLVSFYNNEISEKSEIFDDQFSVERPDGSNFTLKIRSTKLEDSAMYFCASSAGQGNQPQHFGDGTRLSIL.

This clone was seen more than once but under ten times. The chain has TRBV28 and TRBJ2-7; D call uncertain. In germline, CDR1 is MDHEN, CDR2 SYDVKM. V was clipped by 4 bases and J by 6 bases, with 10 bases between them. The CDR3 sequence is 12 residues long. CDR3 DNA sequence: TGTGCCAGCAGTTCAGTCCAGTCCGAGCAGTACTTC. Translation: CASSSVQSEQYF.